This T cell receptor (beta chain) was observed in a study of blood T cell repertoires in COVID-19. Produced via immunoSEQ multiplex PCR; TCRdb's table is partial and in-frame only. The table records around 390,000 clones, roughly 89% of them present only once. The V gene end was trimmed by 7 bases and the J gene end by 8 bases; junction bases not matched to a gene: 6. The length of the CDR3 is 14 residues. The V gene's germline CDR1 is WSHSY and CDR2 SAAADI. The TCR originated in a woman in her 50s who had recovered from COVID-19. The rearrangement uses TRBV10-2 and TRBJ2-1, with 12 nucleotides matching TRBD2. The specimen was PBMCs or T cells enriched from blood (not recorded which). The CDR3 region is CASILAGGMDEQFF. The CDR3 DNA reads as TGCGCCAGCATACTAGCGGGGGGCATGGATGAGCAGTTCTTC.